This entry features one T cell receptor beta chain sequence. Antigen specificity is unknown. The data originate from a study of cytomegalovirus exposure and HLA in healthy donors. Study outcomes and limitations: Among TCR beta chains, those listed as cytomegalovirus-associated numbered some 170. When a later analysis compared HLA-associated TCR beta chains with equally common others, the HLA-associated chains turned out to be more clonally expanded and to have lower generation probabilities. Certain sequence variants were highly shared and formed a cluster, and this cluster was likely a sequencing artifact.

Primers included in the PCR were 60 Vbeta and 13 Jbeta primers. Sequenced by immunoSEQ multiplex PCR; TCRdb stores in-frame clones only, minus some. The table has 200,000 or so clones, roughly nine tenths seen once. Per germline, CDR1 LGHNT and CDR2 FRNRAP. This CDR3 is built from 18 residues. Trimming cost V 2 bases and J 0 bases; bases outside gene matches: 6. V usage is TRBV12-5 and J usage is TRBJ2-3; TRBD2 matches 12 bases. The origin of this receptor is a girl under three years old in good health and CMV-seronegative. The sample consisted of PBMCs. The CDR3 DNA reads as TGTGCTAGTGGTTTGCTAGCGGGGGGGCCTGTGAGCACAGATACGCAGTATTTT. Protein product: CASGLLAGGPVSTDTQYF. Variable domain in full (rest from reference TRBV12-5 and TRBJ2-3): DARVTQTPRHKVTEMGQEVTMRCQPILGHNTVFWYRQTMMQGLELLAYFRNRAPLDDSGMPKDRFSAEMPDATLATLKIQPSEPRDSAVYFCASGLLAGGPVSTDTQYFGPGTRLTVL.